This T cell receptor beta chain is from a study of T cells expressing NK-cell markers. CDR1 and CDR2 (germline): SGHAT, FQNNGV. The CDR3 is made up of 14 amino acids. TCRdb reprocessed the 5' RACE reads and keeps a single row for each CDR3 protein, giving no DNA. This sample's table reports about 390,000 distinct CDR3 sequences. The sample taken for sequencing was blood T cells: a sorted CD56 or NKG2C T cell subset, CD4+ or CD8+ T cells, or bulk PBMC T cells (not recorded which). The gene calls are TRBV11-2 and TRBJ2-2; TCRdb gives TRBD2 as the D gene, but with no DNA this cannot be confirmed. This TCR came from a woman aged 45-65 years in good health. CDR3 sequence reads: CASSSLGKVGELFF.